These 5 T cell receptor beta chains came from one sample sequenced in a study of blood T cell repertoires in COVID-19. Libraries were prepared by immunoSEQ multiplex PCR; TCRdb keeps only in-frame clonotypes and omits some of them. Here the sample spans 260,000 or so clones, roughly 80% being singletons. Source material: PBMCs or T cells enriched from blood (not recorded which). The receptors stem from a woman in her 40s who had been exposed to COVID-19.

The gene calls are TRBV9 and TRBJ2-2; a possible D gene is TRBD2 (5 bases). Trimming removed 2 bases at V and 5 bases at J, with 10 bases between. The CDR3 totals 14 residues. The V gene's germline CDR1 is SGDLS and CDR2 YYNGEE. This CDR3 is CASSVGDLTGELFF. The CDR3, as DNA: TGTGCCAGCAGCGTCGGGGATTTGACCGGGGAGCTGTTTTTT.

The chain is built from TRBV2 and TRBJ1-1; TRBD1 is a possible D gene (6 bases). The ends were cut back, 7 bases at V and 5 bases at J, with 11 bases in the middle. CDR1 is SNHLY and CDR2 is FYNNEI in the germline V gene. The CDR3 contains 12 residues. In DNA form, the CDR3 reads TGTGCCAGCAAACAGGGCTCAACTGAAGCTTTCTTT. Encoded protein: CASKQGSTEAFF.

The genes are TRBV30 and TRBJ1-3; D not resolved. The length of the CDR3 is 14 residues. V was pared by 5 bases and J by 1 base, with 12 bases between. CDR1 and CDR2 from the germline V gene are GTSNPN and SVGIG (reference sequence). CDR3 nucleotide sequence: TGTGCCTGGCAGGCCTTTTCGTCTGGAAACACCATATATTTT. It yields the protein CAWQAFSSGNTIYF.

CDR3 bases: TGTGCCTGGAATAGGGGTTGGGCTGGAAACACCATATATTTT. This codes for CAWNRGWAGNTIYF. The chain recombines TRBV30 with TRBJ1-3, with D perhaps matching TRBD1 (5 bases). Trimming took 4 bases from V and 2 from J, leaving 12 bases between them. CDR1 is GTSNPN and CDR2 is SVGIG in the germline V gene (reference sequence). The CDR3 is 14 residues long.

This rearrangement joins TRBV4-3 to TRBJ1-2; TRBD1 aligns across 8 bases. V dropped 3 bases and J dropped 4; count of bases not matched to a gene: 7. The CDR3 sequence is 15 residues long. CDR1 is LGHNA and CDR2 is YSLEER in the germline V gene. The CDR3 DNA reads TGCGCCAGCAGCCAGGGAACCGGGACAGGCTATGGCTACACCTTC. As protein: CASSQGTGTGYGYTF.